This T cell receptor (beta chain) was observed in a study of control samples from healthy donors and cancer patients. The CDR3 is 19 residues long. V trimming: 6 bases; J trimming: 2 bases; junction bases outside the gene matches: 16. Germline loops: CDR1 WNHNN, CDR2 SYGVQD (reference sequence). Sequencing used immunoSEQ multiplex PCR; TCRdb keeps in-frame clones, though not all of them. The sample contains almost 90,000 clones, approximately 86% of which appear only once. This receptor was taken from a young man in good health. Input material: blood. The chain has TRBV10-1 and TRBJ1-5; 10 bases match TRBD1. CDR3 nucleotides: TGCGCCAGCAGACTTATTCCGGGACAGGGGAGTAGTGGCAATCAGCCCCAGCATTTT. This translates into CASRLIPGQGSSGNQPQHF.